A selection of T cell receptor beta chains follows, all from one sample in a study of OX40 agonist ivuxolimab in advanced cancers. Assay: immunoSEQ multiplex PCR; the TCRdb copy retains only in-frame clones and omits some. The sample gives around 94,000 clones, 91% of which show up once; over 0.7% is in the top ten. This specimen was CD4+ or CD8+ T cells sorted from blood, taken in a trial of the OX40 agonist ivuxolimab. The receptors stem from an adult with an advanced solid tumor such as melanoma, head and neck, liver or kidney cancer. The CDR3 runs from the conserved cysteine through the conserved F or W. The D gene is left open where the match is weak. Clone size appears in some rows only: once, few, many, or a class for an expanded clone.

CDR3 protein | CDR3 DNA | J gene | D gene | clone size | V gene
CASRNRGRTQYF | TGTGCCAGCAGGAACAGGGGGCGTACGCAGTATTTT | TRBJ2-3 | TRBD1 | NA | TRBV2
CASSQEAPQSSYNSPLHF | TGCGCCAGCAGCCAAGAGGCCCCCCAGAGCTCCTATAATTCACCCCTCCACTTT | TRBJ1-6 | NA | NA | TRBV4-1
CASSLGLVYNEQFF | TGTGCCAGCAGCTTAGGGCTAGTCTATAATGAGCAGTTCTTC | TRBJ2-1 | NA | NA | TRBV7-2
CASSLVEVLGYGTEAFF | TGTGCCAGCAGCTTGGTTGAAGTATTGGGGTATGGTACTGAAGCTTTCTTT | TRBJ1-1 | NA | NA | TRBV5-6
CASSLGHGQPQHF | TGTGCCAGTAGTCTAGGACACGGGCAGCCCCAGCATTTT | TRBJ1-5 | NA | once | TRBV19
CASSQDGLVGQETQYF | TGCGCCAGCAGCCAAGACGGACTAGTCGGCCAAGAGACCCAGTACTTC | TRBJ2-5 | TRBD2 | NA | TRBV4-3
CASSLVEGTDTQYF | TGTGCCAGCAGCTTAGTGGAGGGCACAGATACGCAGTATTTT | TRBJ2-3 | NA | NA | TRBV11-3
CASTQGFEYEQYF | TGTGCCAGTACCCAGGGGTTCGAGTACGAGCAGTACTTC | TRBJ2-7 | NA | NA | TRBV6-6
CASMREGNSPLHF | TGTGCCAGCATGCGGGAGGGGAATTCACCCCTCCACTTT | TRBJ1-6 | NA | NA | TRBV2
CASSTSGKGGFEQYF | TGTGCCAGTAGTACCTCCGGGAAGGGGGGTTTCGAGCAGTACTTC | TRBJ2-7 | NA | NA | TRBV19
CSDRDAGRNNEQFF | TGCAGCGACCGGGACGCGGGACGCAACAATGAGCAGTTCTTC | TRBJ2-1 | NA | NA | TRBV29-1
CASSPSADYSNQPQHF | TGTGCCAGTAGTCCTTCGGCAGATTATAGCAATCAGCCCCAGCATTTT | TRBJ1-5 | NA | NA | TRBV19
CASSFNRASNYGYTF | TGTGCCAGCAGCTTCAACAGGGCGTCGAACTATGGCTACACCTTC | TRBJ1-2 | NA | NA | TRBV7-2
CASSPQAVESTEAFF | TGTGCCAGCTCACCGCAGGCTGTAGAAAGCACTGAAGCTTTCTTT | TRBJ1-1 | NA | NA | TRBV18
CASSFRDVYEQYF | TGTGCCAGCAGTTTCCGGGACGTCTACGAGCAGTACTTC | TRBJ2-7 | NA | NA | TRBV6-1
CASSRLAGGNEQFF | TGTGCCAGCAGTCGACTAGCGGGAGGCAATGAGCAGTTCTTC | TRBJ2-1 | TRBD2 | NA | TRBV27
CASSLGTGAEQYF | TGTGCCAGCAGCTTAGGGACAGGGGCAGAGCAGTACTTC | TRBJ2-7 | TRBD1 | NA | TRBV11-2
CASIHQRRSRGTEAFF | TGTGCCAGCATCCATCAACGGCGGTCTCGGGGCACTGAAGCTTTCTTT | TRBJ1-1 | NA | few | TRBV28
CASSPPDPTEAFF | TGTGCCAGCAGTCCGCCGGATCCCACTGAAGCTTTCTTT | TRBJ1-1 | NA | NA | TRBV28
CASSPGDSGSGTNF | TGTGCCAGCTCACCCGGGGATAGCGGGAGTGGCACGAACTTC | TRBJ2-5 | TRBD2 | NA | TRBV18
CASSTGTGVRQPQHF | TGTGCCAGCAGCACTGGGACAGGGGTACGTCAGCCCCAGCATTTT | TRBJ1-5 | TRBD1 | NA | TRBV6-5
CASSVRGNTGELFF | TGTGCCAGCAGCGTACGCGGTAACACCGGGGAGCTGTTTTTT | TRBJ2-2 | NA | NA | TRBV9
CVGPPGTANTGELFF | TGTGTTGGGCCGCCCGGGACAGCGAACACCGGGGAGCTGTTTTTT | TRBJ2-2 | TRBD1 | NA | TRBV27
CASSLALVQQETQYF | TGTGCCAGCAGCTTGGCCTTAGTACAGCAAGAGACCCAGTACTTC | TRBJ2-5 | NA | NA | TRBV5-5
CASRDRRAPSTDTQYF | TGTGCCAGCAGGGATCGAAGGGCCCCTAGCACAGATACGCAGTATTTT | TRBJ2-3 | NA | NA | TRBV11-3
CASSFRLATYNEQFF | TGTGCCAGTAGTTTCAGACTAGCGACCTACAATGAGCAGTTCTTC | TRBJ2-1 | TRBD2 | NA | TRBV19
CASGREGKNTGELFF | TGTGCCAGCGGGCGGGAGGGAAAGAACACCGGGGAGCTGTTTTTT | TRBJ2-2 | TRBD2 | NA | TRBV5-4
CASSLAGLGTQYF | TGTGCCAGCAGCTTAGCAGGGCTCGGGACCCAGTACTTC | TRBJ2-5 | NA | NA | TRBV11-3
CASSSPSGTDTQYF | TGTGCCAGCAGTTCCCCGTCCGGAACAGATACGCAGTATTTT | TRBJ2-3 | NA | NA | TRBV28
CASSTDSYQETQYF | TGTGCCAGCAGCACGGACAGCTACCAAGAGACCCAGTACTTC | TRBJ2-5 | NA | NA | TRBV7-3
CASSWTSGSEETQYF | TGTGCCAGCAGTTGGACTAGCGGGAGTGAAGAGACCCAGTACTTC | TRBJ2-5 | TRBD2 | NA | TRBV5-4
CAIRVDRDSDYEQYF | TGTGCCATCAGGGTAGACCGGGACTCCGATTACGAGCAGTACTTC | TRBJ2-7 | NA | NA | TRBV10-3
CASSPSTGVNEQFF | TGTGCCAGCTCGCCTTCGACAGGGGTGAATGAGCAGTTCTTC | TRBJ2-1 | TRBD1 | NA | TRBV18
CASSATGDTNQPQHF | TGTGCCAGCAGTGCCACAGGGGATACTAATCAGCCCCAGCATTTT | TRBJ1-5 | TRBD1 | NA | TRBV7-3
CASSLEGRYGYTF | TGTGCCAGCAGCTTAGAGGGGAGGTACGGCTACACCTTC | TRBJ1-2 | NA | NA | TRBV7-2
CASSVGGVAGEQYF | TGTGCCAGCAGCGTAGGGGGCGTGGCTGGCGAGCAGTACTTC | TRBJ2-7 | NA | NA | TRBV9
CASSALLAGLVF | TGTGCCAGCAGCGCACTGTTAGCGGGTCTGGTCTTC | TRBJ2-1 | TRBD2 | NA | TRBV11-3
CASSQLGFTSTDTQYF | TGTGCCAGCAGCCAACTAGGATTTACGAGCACAGATACGCAGTATTTT | TRBJ2-3 | NA | NA | TRBV9
CASSPPGLNNEQFF | TGTGCCAGCAGTCCGCCGGGACTCAACAATGAGCAGTTCTTC | TRBJ2-1 | NA | NA | TRBV6-6
CATSAGPGQGVMNEQYF | TGTGCCACCAGTGCCGGCCCGGGACAGGGGGTTATGAACGAGCAGTACTTC | TRBJ2-7 | TRBD1 | NA | TRBV15
CASSLRRQGETQYF | TGTGCCAGCAGCTTGAGGCGCCAGGGAGAGACCCAGTACTTC | TRBJ2-5 | NA | NA | TRBV5-4
CASSPFQGGGNTIYF | TGTGCCAGCAGCCCCTTTCAGGGAGGAGGAAACACCATATATTTT | TRBJ1-3 | NA | once | TRBV7-9